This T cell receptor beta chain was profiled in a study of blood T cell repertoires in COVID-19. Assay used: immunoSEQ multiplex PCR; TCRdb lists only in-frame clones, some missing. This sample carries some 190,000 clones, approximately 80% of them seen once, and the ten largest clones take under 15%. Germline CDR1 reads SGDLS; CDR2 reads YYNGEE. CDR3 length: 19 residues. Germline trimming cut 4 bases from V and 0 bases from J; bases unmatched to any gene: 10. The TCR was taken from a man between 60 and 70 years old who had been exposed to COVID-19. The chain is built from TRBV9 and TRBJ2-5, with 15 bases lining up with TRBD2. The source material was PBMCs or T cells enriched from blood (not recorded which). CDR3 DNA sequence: TGTGCCAGCAGCTCGACCGGGACTAGCGGGAGGCCGCACCAAGAGACCCAGTACTTC. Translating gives CASSSTGTSGRPHQETQYF.